A selection of T cell receptor beta chains follows, all from one sample in a study of OX40 agonist ivuxolimab in advanced cancers. Assay: immunoSEQ multiplex PCR; the TCRdb copy retains only in-frame clones and omits some. The sample holds about 77,000 clones, about 85% seen once. The source was CD4+ or CD8+ T cells sorted from blood, collected in a trial of the OX40 agonist ivuxolimab. Receptors originate from an adult with an advanced solid tumor such as melanoma, head and neck, liver or kidney cancer. Each CDR3 is given with its conserved first and last residue.

length: 16; J: TRBJ2-1; V: TRBV7-9; CDR3: CASSLDAWPSYNEQFF
length: 13; J: TRBJ2-3; V: TRBV7-2; CDR3: CASSGEVADTQYF
length: 14; J: TRBJ2-3; V: TRBV2; CDR3: CASARDRSTDTQYF
length: 13; J: TRBJ1-5; V: TRBV7-9; CDR3: CASSQGSDQPQHF
length: 15; J: TRBJ2-7; V: TRBV18; CDR3: CASSPGTGISYEQYF
length: 13; J: NA; V: TRBV18; CDR3: CASSPAAGYEQYF
length: 15; J: TRBJ1-3; V: TRBV29-1; CDR3: CSVQAQSPSGNTIYF
length: 14; J: TRBJ1-3; V: TRBV14; CDR3: CASSQVTSGNTIYF
length: 16; J: TRBJ2-1; V: TRBV9; CDR3: CASSVRGDLSYNEQFF
length: 17; J: TRBJ2-2; V: TRBV7-8; CDR3: CASSLRPGALDTGELFF
length: 15; J: TRBJ2-1; V: TRBV18; CDR3: CASSPPGGFYNEQFF
length: 13; J: TRBJ1-2; V: TRBV7-8; CDR3: CASSQGVLGGYTF
length: 16; J: TRBJ2-7; V: TRBV2; CDR3: CASSESGGSTTNEQYF
length: 15; J: TRBJ1-1; V: TRBV6-5; CDR3: CASSFGPRGNTEAFF
length: 16; J: TRBJ2-1; V: TRBV9; CDR3: CASSVGPLPSYNEQFF
length: 15; J: TRBJ2-3; V: TRBV7-9; CDR3: CASSTWWGGTDTQYF
length: 13; J: TRBJ2-3; V: TRBV27; CDR3: CASSGGSTDTQYF
length: 15; J: TRBJ1-2; V: TRBV6-5; CDR3: CASRFRGLGGGGYTF
length: 16; J: TRBJ2-7; V: TRBV19; CDR3: CASSPSGAGGPYEQYF
length: 15; J: TRBJ1-5; V: TRBV18; CDR3: CASSPSDNAGQPQHF
length: 15; J: TRBJ1-1; V: TRBV9; CDR3: CASSVGLEGGTEAFF
length: 14; J: TRBJ2-7; V: TRBV6-1; CDR3: CASRQVAGGHEQYF
length: 13; J: TRBJ2-7; V: TRBV6-5; CDR3: CASSPGGGNEQYF
length: 14; J: TRBJ1-5; V: TRBV15; CDR3: CATSRVSGNQPQHF
length: 14; J: TRBJ2-7; V: TRBV7-6; CDR3: CASSPKTSDYEQYF
length: 12; J: TRBJ2-5; V: TRBV2; CDR3: CASSEERETQYF
length: 17; J: TRBJ2-5; V: TRBV10-3; CDR3: CATRWAISGRPQETQYF
length: 14; J: TRBJ2-7; V: TRBV6-5; CDR3: CASNRDRGRYEQYF
length: 16; J: TRBJ2-1; V: TRBV5-1; CDR3: CASSLSSGSSYNEQFF
length: 13; J: TRBJ1-1; V: TRBV10-3; CDR3: CAIRGTVNTEAFF
length: 13; J: TRBJ2-5; V: TRBV10-1; CDR3: CASSVRVGETQYF
length: 15; J: TRBJ2-5; V: TRBV19; CDR3: CASSEPGTPVEAQYF
length: 14; J: TRBJ1-3; V: TRBV6-5; CDR3: CASSLTGYGNTIYF
length: 13; J: TRBJ2-2; V: TRBV30; CDR3: CAWSLGGTGELFF
length: 17; J: TRBJ2-1; V: TRBV9; CDR3: CASSVASGTGGYNEQFF
length: 15; J: TRBJ1-6; V: TRBV5-5; CDR3: CASSLEGTGTSPLHF
length: 14; J: TRBJ1-1; V: TRBV5-1; CDR3: CASSLGDMNTEAFF
length: 16; J: TRBJ1-4; V: TRBV5-1; CDR3: CASSLGWGGRNEKLFF
length: 13; J: TRBJ1-2; V: TRBV7-9; CDR3: CASSWDRGGGYTF
length: 14; J: TRBJ2-7; V: TRBV18; CDR3: CASSPASGSYEQYF
length: 17; J: TRBJ2-1; V: TRBV18; CDR3: CASSPREVRDSDNEQFF
length: 15; J: TRBJ2-5; V: TRBV30; CDR3: CAWSVHRGVSETQYF
length: 14; J: TRBJ2-3; V: TRBV5-1; CDR3: CASSLGQKGDTQYF
length: 12; J: TRBJ1-2; V: TRBV6-5; CDR3: CASIGTNYGYTF
length: 15; J: TRBJ2-5; V: TRBV5-1; CDR3: CASSLGRTGQETQYF
length: 16; J: TRBJ2-1; V: TRBV2; CDR3: CASSARLAGGYNEQFF
length: 15; J: TRBJ1-1; V: TRBV5-8; CDR3: CASSPWPTRNTEAFF
length: 14; J: TRBJ1-2; V: TRBV15; CDR3: CATSRETGYNGYTF
length: 16; J: TRBJ1-2; V: TRBV2; CDR3: CASSQNIQGSFYGYTF
length: 14; J: TRBJ1-1; V: TRBV6-1; CDR3: CASSLGPINTEAFF
length: 18; J: TRBJ2-7; V: TRBV14; CDR3: CASSQGPRGGANSHEQYF
length: 15; J: TRBJ2-7; V: TRBV11-3; CDR3: CASSLYSGGNYEQYF
length: 11; J: TRBJ2-7; V: TRBV29-1; CDR3: CSAADSYEQYF
length: 16; J: TRBJ2-1; V: TRBV5-6; CDR3: CASSPNPTSSYNEQFF
length: 15; J: TRBJ2-7; V: TRBV6-5; CDR3: CASSPGFGALYEQYF
length: 17; J: TRBJ2-3; V: TRBV4-2; CDR3: CASSQGTSGTSTDTQYF
length: 15; J: TRBJ1-4; V: TRBV27; CDR3: CASRATGATNEKLFF
length: 15; J: TRBJ2-1; V: TRBV27; CDR3: CASVSRQGAYNEQFF
length: 14; J: TRBJ1-3; V: TRBV5-4; CDR3: CASSQRSSGNTIYF